Each of the 5 T cell receptor beta chains below was sequenced from the same sample in a study of blood T cell repertoires in COVID-19. Generated by immunoSEQ multiplex PCR, the TCRdb table keeps only in-frame clones and is missing some. The table includes fewer than 250,000 clones, approximately 82% detected once. The specimen sequenced was peripheral blood. The receptors were sampled from a man aged 50 to 60 with active or convalescent COVID-19.

This sequence joins TRBV29-1 and TRBJ1-2, with D possibly TRBD1 on 6 matching bases. Germline V gene sequence: CDR1 SQVTM, CDR2 ANQGSEA. V lost 6 bases to trimming and J lost 2 bases, with 13 bases between them. This CDR3 contains 13 residues. The CDR3 DNA follows: TGCAGCGTCGTCCCTACAGGGAACTATGGCTACACCTTC. Amino acid sequence: CSVVPTGNYGYTF.

V and J are TRBV7-2 and TRBJ1-6; D possibly corresponds to TRBD1 (5 bases). In germline, CDR1 is SGHTA, CDR2 FQGNSA. V was clipped by 5 bases and J by 7 bases, with 12 bases between them. CDR3 size: 14 residues. The CDR3 region has the DNA TGTGCCAGCAGCGTTGGACATATGAATTCACCCCTCCACTTT. Amino acids: CASSVGHMNSPLHF.

The chain uses TRBV6-5 and TRBJ1-1; 9 bases match TRBD1. Germline V gives CDR1 MNHEY, CDR2 SVGAGI. The CDR3 has 14 residues. V gave up 7 bases and J gave up 6 bases; unmatched junction bases: 9. This chain's CDR3 is CASKAADRGAEAFF. The CDR3 region has the DNA TGTGCCAGCAAAGCGGCCGACAGGGGGGCTGAAGCTTTCTTT.

The chain carries TRBV27 and TRBJ2-2; possible D gene TRBD1, 5 bases. CDR3 length equals 19 residues. Looked up from germline, CDR1 is MNHEY and CDR2 is SMNVEV (reference sequence). With 2 bases removed from V and 3 bases from J, the gap between germline ends came to 22 bases. The CDR3 DNA sequence: TGTGCCAGCAGTTTAGTTCCCCAGGGCTCCCCTTCTCACACCGGGGAGCTGTTTTTT. This encodes CASSLVPQGSPSHTGELFF.

V is TRBV15 and J is TRBJ2-1; 13 positions agree with TRBD2. J lost 4 bases, V lost 4 bases, and 10 bases had no gene match. Germline CDR1 reads LNHNV; CDR2 reads YYDKDF (reference sequence). The CDR3 covers 18 residues. CDR3: CATSNQRLAGGGYNEQFF. The DNA of the CDR3 is TGTGCCACCAGCAACCAAAGACTAGCGGGAGGCGGGTACAATGAGCAGTTCTTC. Based on the CDR3 plus reference TRBV15 and TRBJ2-1, the full variable domain is DAMVIQNPRYQVTQFGKPVTLSCSQTLNHNVMYWYQQKSSQAPKLLFHYYDKDFNNEADTPDNFQSRRPNTSFCFLDIRSPGLGDTAMYLCATSNQRLAGGGYNEQFFGPGTRLTVL.